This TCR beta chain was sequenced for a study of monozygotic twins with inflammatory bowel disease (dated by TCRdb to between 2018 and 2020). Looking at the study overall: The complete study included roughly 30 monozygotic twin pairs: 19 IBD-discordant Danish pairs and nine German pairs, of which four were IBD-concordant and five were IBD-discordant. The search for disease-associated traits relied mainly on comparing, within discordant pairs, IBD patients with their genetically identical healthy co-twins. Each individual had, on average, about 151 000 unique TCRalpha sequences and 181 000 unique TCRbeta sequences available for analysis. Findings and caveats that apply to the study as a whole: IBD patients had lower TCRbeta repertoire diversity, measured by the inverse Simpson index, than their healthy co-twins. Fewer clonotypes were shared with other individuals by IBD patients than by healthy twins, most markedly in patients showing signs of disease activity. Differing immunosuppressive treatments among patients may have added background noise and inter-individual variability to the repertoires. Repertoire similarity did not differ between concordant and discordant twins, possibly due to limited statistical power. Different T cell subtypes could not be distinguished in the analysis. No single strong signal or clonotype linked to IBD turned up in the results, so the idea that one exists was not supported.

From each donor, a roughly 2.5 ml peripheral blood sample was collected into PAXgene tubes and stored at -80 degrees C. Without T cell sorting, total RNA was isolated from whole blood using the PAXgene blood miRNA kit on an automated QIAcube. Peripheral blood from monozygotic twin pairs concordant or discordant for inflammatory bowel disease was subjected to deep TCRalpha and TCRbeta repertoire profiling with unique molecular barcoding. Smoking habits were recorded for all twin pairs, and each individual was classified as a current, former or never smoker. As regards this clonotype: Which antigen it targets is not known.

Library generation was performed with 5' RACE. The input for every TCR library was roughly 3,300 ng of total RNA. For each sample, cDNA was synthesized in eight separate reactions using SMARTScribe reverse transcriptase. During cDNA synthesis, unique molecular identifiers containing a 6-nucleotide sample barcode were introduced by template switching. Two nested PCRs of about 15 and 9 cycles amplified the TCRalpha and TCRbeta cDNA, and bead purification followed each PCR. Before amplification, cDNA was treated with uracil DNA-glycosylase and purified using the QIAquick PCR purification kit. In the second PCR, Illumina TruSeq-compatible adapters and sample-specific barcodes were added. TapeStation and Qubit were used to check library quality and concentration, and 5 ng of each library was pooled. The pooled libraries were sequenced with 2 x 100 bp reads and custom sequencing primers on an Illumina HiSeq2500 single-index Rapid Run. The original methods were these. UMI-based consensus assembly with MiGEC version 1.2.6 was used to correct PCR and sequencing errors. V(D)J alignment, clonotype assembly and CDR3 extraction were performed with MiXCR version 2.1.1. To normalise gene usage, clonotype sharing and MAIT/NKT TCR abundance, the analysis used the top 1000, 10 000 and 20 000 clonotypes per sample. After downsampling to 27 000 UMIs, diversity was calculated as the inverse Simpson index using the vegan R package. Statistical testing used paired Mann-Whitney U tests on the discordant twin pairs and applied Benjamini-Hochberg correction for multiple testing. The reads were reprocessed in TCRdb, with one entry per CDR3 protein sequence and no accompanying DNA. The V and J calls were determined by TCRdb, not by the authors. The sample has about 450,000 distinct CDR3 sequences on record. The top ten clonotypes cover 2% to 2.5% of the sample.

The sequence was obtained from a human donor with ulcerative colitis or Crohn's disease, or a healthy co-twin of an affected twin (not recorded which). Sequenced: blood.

The CDR3 region reads CASSLEGGAGYTF. Recombination joined TRBV5-1 with TRBJ1-2; as DNA is missing, the TRBD1 call by TCRdb cannot be tested. In the germline V gene, CDR1 corresponds to SGHRS and CDR2 to YFSETQ. From its cysteine to its phenylalanine, the CDR3 spans 13 amino acids. Only the protein is on record.